This is a list of T cell receptor beta chains from one sample in a study of blood T cell repertoires in COVID-19. Here immunoSEQ multiplex PCR was the method, and the copy in TCRdb shows in-frame clones only, minus some. The sample shows approximately 470,000 clones, roughly 87% of them seen only once. The sequenced material came from PBMCs or T cells enriched from blood (not recorded which). The receptors derive from a woman between 18 and 30 years old who had recovered from COVID-19. Each CDR3 is given with its conserved first and last residue. Fields, in order: V gene, D gene, J gene, clone size, CDR3 protein, CDR3 DNA. The D gene is left open where the match is weak. Size values are once, few and many counts, or a class for expanded clones, and some rows have none.

TRBV18	.	TRBJ2-7	once	CASSPGVEPYEQYF	TGTGCCAGCTCCCCTGGAGTGGAGCCCTACGAGCAGTACTTC
TRBV24-1	TRBD1	TRBJ2-5	.	CATSDPGQGMRETQYF	TGTGCCACCAGTGATCCGGGACAGGGGATGAGGGAGACCCAGTACTTC
TRBV20-1	.	TRBJ2-1	.	CSASTGEYNEQFF	TGCAGTGCTAGTACGGGGGAGTACAATGAGCAGTTCTTC
TRBV7-9	.	TRBJ1-4	.	CASSQKELELFF	TGTGCCAGCAGCCAAAAGGAGTTAGAACTGTTTTTT
TRBV6-5	TRBD1	TRBJ1-6	.	CASSLQGNDNSPLHF	TGTGCCAGCAGTTTACAGGGGAATGATAATTCACCCCTCCACTTT
TRBV11-2	.	TRBJ2-3	once	CASSLERVDTQYF	TGTGCCAGCAGCTTAGAGAGGGTAGATACGCAGTATTTT
TRBV25-1	TRBD1	TRBJ2-1	.	CASSPRLGQGVEQFF	TGTGCCAGCAGTCCCCGACTCGGACAGGGGGTTGAGCAGTTCTTC
TRBV5-4	TRBD1	TRBJ2-7	.	CASSLPPGQGSYEQYF	TGTGCCAGCAGCTTGCCACCGGGACAGGGAAGCTACGAGCAGTACTTC
TRBV5-4	TRBD1	TRBJ1-2	.	CASSLEDRGPGYTF	TGTGCCAGCAGCTTGGAGGACAGGGGGCCGGGCTACACCTTC
TRBV19	TRBD1	TRBJ1-1	.	CASSPGQGVSEAFF	TGTGCCAGTAGTCCGGGACAGGGGGTCTCTGAAGCTTTCTTT
TRBV7-9	.	TRBJ1-2	.	CASSSGTYRGYAF	TGTGCCAGCAGCTCAGGGACTTATCGTGGCTACGCCTTC
TRBV5-1	.	TRBJ2-1	.	CASSLVAPEGYEQFF	TGCGCCAGCAGCTTGGTGGCTCCCGAGGGCTATGAGCAGTTCTTC
TRBV9	.	TRBJ2-1	.	CASSVGGTTYNEQFF	TGTGCCAGCAGCGTGGGGGGAACAACCTACAATGAGCAGTTCTTC
TRBV19	.	TRBJ1-1	.	CASSIDGWGVNTEAFF	TGTGCCAGTAGTATAGATGGGTGGGGGGTGAACACTGAAGCTTTCTTT
TRBV19	TRBD2	TRBJ2-1	.	CASSINIVAGANNEQFF	TGTGCCAGTAGTATAAATATAGTAGCGGGGGCCAACAATGAGCAGTTCTTC
TRBV12-3/TRBV12-4	TRBD1	TRBJ1-2	.	CASRVPGQGPETF	TGTGCCAGCAGAGTCCCGGGACAGGGCCCGGAAACCTTC
TRBV21-1	.	TRBJ2-4	.	CASSPPTEGGENIQYF	TGTGCCAGCAGCCCCCCAACTGAGGGCGGCGAAAACATTCAGTACTTC
TRBV5-1	.	TRBJ1-1	.	CASSLAVDLGQPNTEAFF	TGCGCCAGCAGCTTGGCCGTAGATCTAGGACAACCGAACACTGAAGCTTTCTTT
TRBV2	.	TRBJ2-7	.	CASSDVDSYEQYF	TGTGCCAGCAGTGACGTAGATTCCTACGAGCAGTACTTC
TRBV7-9	.	TRBJ1-1	.	CASSLVIGDTEAFF	TGTGCCAGCAGCTTAGTGATCGGAGACACTGAAGCTTTCTTT
TRBV30	TRBD1	TRBJ2-1	.	CAWRRDRDSNEQFF	TGTGCCTGGAGAAGAGACCGGGACAGCAATGAGCAGTTCTTC
TRBV12-3/TRBV12-4	.	TRBJ1-2	.	CASSLGQDYGYTF	TGTGCCAGCAGTTTGGGGCAGGATTATGGCTACACCTTC
TRBV30	TRBD1	TRBJ2-1	.	CARGDRGSYNEQFF	TGTGCCCGAGGGGACAGGGGATCGTACAATGAGCAGTTCTTC
TRBV5-1	TRBD2	TRBJ2-3	.	CASSRDGTSGGRVDTQYF	TGCGCCAGCAGCCGAGATGGGACTAGCGGGGGGCGGGTAGATACGCAGTATTTT
TRBV10-3	.	TRBJ1-2	.	CAISESATSNYGYTF	TGTGCCATCAGTGAGTCGGCAACTAGTAACTATGGCTACACCTTC
TRBV27	.	TRBJ2-3	.	CASSLAQPTDTQYF	TGTGCCAGCAGTTTGGCACAGCCAACAGATACGCAGTATTTT
TRBV6-5	TRBD1	TRBJ1-5	.	CASSSGQGRNQPQHF	TGTGCCAGCAGTTCCGGACAGGGGCGAAATCAGCCCCAGCATTTT
TRBV28	TRBD1	TRBJ2-3	.	CASSQDTGGTDTQYF	TGTGCCAGCAGTCAGGACACAGGGGGCACAGATACGCAGTATTTT
TRBV19	.	TRBJ2-1	.	CASSMKSEQFF	TGTGCCAGTAGTATGAAGAGTGAGCAGTTCTTC
TRBV6-6	.	TRBJ1-3	.	CASSTSGNTIYF	TGTGCCAGCAGTACTAGTGGAAACACCATATATTTT
TRBV2	.	TRBJ1-1	.	CASRATSPRGEAFF	TGTGCCAGCAGAGCTACATCGCCCAGGGGTGAAGCTTTCTTT
TRBV5-4	TRBD2	TRBJ2-1	few	CASSFRAGGADEQFF	TGTGCCAGCAGCTTCCGGGCGGGGGGGGCCGATGAGCAGTTCTTC
TRBV19	TRBD2	TRBJ2-5	.	CASSVPTVAGDETQYF	TGTGCCAGTAGTGTTCCAACCGTAGCGGGGGACGAGACCCAGTACTTC
TRBV9	TRBD2	TRBJ2-7	.	CASSPVGLAASYEQYF	TGTGCCAGCAGCCCGGTGGGACTAGCGGCCTCCTACGAGCAGTACTTC
TRBV28	.	TRBJ1-3	.	CASIGWNRAASGNTIYF	TGTGCCAGCATAGGTTGGAACAGGGCTGCCTCTGGAAACACCATATATTTT